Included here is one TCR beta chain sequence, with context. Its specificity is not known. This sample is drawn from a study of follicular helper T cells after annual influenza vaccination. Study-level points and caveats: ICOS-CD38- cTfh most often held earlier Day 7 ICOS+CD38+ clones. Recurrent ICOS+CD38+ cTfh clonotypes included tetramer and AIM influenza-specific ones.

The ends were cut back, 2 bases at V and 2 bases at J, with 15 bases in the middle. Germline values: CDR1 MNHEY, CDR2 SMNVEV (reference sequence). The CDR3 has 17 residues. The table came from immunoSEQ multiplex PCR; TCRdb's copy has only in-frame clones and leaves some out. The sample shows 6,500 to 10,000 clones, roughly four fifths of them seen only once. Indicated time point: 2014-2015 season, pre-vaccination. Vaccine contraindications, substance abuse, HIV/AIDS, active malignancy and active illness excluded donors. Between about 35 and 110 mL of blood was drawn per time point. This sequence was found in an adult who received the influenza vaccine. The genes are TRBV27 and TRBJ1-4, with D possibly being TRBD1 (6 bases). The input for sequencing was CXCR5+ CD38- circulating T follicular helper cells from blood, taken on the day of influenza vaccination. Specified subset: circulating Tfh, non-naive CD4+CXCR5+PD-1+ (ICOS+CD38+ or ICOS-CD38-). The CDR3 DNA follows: TGTGCCAGCAGTTTAAGTTTGAGGGGGGCGACTAATGAAAAACTGTTTTTT. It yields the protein CASSLSLRGATNEKLFF.